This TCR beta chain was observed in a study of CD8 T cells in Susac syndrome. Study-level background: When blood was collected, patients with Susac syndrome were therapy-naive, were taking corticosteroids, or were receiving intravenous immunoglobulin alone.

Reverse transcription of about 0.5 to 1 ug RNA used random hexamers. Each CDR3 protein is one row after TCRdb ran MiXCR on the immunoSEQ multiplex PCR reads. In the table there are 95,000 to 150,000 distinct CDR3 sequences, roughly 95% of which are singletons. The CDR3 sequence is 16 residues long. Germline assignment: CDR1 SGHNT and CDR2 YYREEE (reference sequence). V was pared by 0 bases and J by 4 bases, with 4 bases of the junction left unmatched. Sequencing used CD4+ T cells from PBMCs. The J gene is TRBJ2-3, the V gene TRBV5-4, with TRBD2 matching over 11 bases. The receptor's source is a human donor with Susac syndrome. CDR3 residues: CASSLAPTSGADTQYF. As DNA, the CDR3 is TGTGCCAGCAGCTTGGCCCCGACTAGCGGGGCAGATACGCAGTATTTT. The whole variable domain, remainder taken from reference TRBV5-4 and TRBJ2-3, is ETGVTQSPTHLIKTRGQQVTLRCSSQSGHNTVSWYQQALGQGPQFIFQYYREEENGRGNFPPRFSGLQFPNYSSELNVNALELDDSALYLCASSLAPTSGADTQYFGPGTRLTVL.